One sample yielded the 4 T cell receptor beta chains listed below, sequenced in a study of blood T cell repertoires in COVID-19. This table comes from immunoSEQ multiplex PCR, and its TCRdb copy is limited to in-frame clones, with some not included. The sample records more than 10,000 clones, approximately 91% being singletons. What was sequenced was peripheral blood. These receptor sequences come from a human donor in a cohort sampled during active COVID-19.

The rearrangement links TRBV19 to TRBJ1-2; tentative D call: TRBD1 (6 bases). Trimming took 7 bases from V and 5 from J, leaving 17 bases between them. Per germline, CDR1 LNHDA and CDR2 SQIVND (reference sequence). This CDR3 is 14 amino acids long. The chain's CDR3 is CASTPQGERYGYTF. The DNA for the CDR3 is TGTGCCAGTACCCCACAGGGAGAACGGTATGGCTACACCTTC.

V usage is TRBV3-1 (or the pseudogene TRBV3-2) and J usage is TRBJ1-5; no clear D. Germline assignment: CDR1 LGHDT and CDR2 YNNKEL (reference sequence). CDR3 size: 15 residues. Trimming left V 4 bases short and J 6 bases short, with 16 bases between. The DNA of the CDR3 is TGTGCCAGCAGCCCTACTTCCTCCCGTAGTCAGCCCCAGCATTTT. Translated: CASSPTSSRSQPQHF.

The chain has TRBV3-1 (or the pseudogene TRBV3-2) and TRBJ2-1, with a weak D call TRBD1 (5 bases). The CDR3 runs 15 residues. Trimming pared 0 bases from V and 3 bases from J, leaving 9 bases between. Germline CDR1 is LGHDT and CDR2 is YNNKEL (reference sequence). CDR3 amino acids: CASSQDRDSYNEQFF. The CDR3 bases are TGTGCCAGCAGCCAAGATCGTGACAGCTACAATGAGCAGTTCTTC.

The gene calls are TRBV12-3 or TRBV12-4 and TRBJ1-1; D unclear. The CDR3 length is 11 residues. Trimming pared 5 bases from V and 4 bases from J, leaving 5 bases between. The DNA of the CDR3 is TGTGCCAGCAGTCCCCTCACTGAAGCTTTCTTT. Its protein is CASSPLTEAFF.